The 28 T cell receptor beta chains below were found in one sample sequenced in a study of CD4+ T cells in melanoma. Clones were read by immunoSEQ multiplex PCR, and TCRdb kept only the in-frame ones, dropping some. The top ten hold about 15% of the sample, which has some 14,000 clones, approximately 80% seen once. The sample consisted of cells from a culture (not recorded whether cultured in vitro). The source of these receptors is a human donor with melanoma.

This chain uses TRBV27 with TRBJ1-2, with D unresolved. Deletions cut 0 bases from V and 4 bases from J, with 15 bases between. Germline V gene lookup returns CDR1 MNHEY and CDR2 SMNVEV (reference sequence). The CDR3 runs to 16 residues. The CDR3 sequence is CASSLSSRHPRYGYTF. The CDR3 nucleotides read TGTGCCAGCAGTTTATCGAGCAGGCATCCCCGCTATGGCTACACCTTC.

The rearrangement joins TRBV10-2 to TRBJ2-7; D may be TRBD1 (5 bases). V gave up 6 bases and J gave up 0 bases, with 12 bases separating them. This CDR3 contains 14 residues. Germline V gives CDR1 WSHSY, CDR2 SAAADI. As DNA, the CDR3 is TGCGCCAGCAGCCGACAGCCTAACTCCTACGAGCAGTACTTC. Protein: CASSRQPNSYEQYF.

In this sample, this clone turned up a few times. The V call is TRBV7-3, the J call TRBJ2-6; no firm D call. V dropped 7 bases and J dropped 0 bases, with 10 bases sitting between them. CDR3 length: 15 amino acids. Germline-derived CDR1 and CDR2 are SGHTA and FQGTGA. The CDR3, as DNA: TGTGCCAGCACCTTGGGTACCTCTGGGGCCAACGTCCTGACTTTC. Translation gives CASTLGTSGANVLTF.

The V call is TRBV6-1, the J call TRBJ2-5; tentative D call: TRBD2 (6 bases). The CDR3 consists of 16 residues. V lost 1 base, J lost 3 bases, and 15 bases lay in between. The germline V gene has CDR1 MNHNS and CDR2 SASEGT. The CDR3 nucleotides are TGTGCCAGCAGTGAAGATCTAGGGAGGCCCAAAGAGACCCAGTACTTC. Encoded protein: CASSEDLGRPKETQYF.

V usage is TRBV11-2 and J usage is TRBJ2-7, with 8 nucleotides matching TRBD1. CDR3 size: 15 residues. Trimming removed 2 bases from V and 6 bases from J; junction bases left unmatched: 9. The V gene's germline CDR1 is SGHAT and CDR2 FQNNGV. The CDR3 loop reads CASSLYRGNFPEQYF. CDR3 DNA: TGTGCCAGCAGCTTATACAGGGGGAACTTTCCCGAGCAGTACTTC.

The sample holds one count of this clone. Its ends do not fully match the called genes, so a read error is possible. The CDR3 nucleotides are TGTGCCAGCAGTGAGAGGGGCTATAATTCACCCCTCCACTTT. Protein sequence: CASSERGYNSPLHF. This chain joins TRBV10-3 and TRBJ1-6; D possibly corresponds to TRBD1 (5 bases). The CDR3 loop spans 14 amino acids. Looked up from germline, CDR1 is ENHRY and CDR2 is SYGVKD.

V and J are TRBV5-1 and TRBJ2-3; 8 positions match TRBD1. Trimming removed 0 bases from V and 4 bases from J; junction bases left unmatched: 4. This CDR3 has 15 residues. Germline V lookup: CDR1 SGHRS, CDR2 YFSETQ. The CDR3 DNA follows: TGCGCCAGCAGCTTGGGTGGACAGGGTCCAGATACGCAGTATTTT. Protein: CASSLGGQGPDTQYF.

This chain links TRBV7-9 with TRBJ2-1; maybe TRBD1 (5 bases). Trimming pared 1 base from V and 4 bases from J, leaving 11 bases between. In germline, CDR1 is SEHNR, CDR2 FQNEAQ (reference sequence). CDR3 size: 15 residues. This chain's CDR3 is CASSLGARQYNEQFF. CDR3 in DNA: TGTGCCAGCAGCTTAGGAGCACGACAGTACAATGAGCAGTTCTTC.

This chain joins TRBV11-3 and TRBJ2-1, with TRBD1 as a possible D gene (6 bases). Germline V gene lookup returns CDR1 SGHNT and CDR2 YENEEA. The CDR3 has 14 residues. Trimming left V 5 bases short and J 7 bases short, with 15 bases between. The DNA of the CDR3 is TGTGCCAGCAGCACAGGAAGGACAGCGAATGAGCAGTTCTTC. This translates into CASSTGRTANEQFF.

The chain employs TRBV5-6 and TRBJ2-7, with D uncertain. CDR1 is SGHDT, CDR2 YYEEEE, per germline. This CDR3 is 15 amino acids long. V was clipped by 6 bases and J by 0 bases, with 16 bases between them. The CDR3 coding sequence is TGTGCCAGCACCCTGGAGAGCCAGCCCTCCTACGAGCAGTACTTC. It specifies CASTLESQPSYEQYF.

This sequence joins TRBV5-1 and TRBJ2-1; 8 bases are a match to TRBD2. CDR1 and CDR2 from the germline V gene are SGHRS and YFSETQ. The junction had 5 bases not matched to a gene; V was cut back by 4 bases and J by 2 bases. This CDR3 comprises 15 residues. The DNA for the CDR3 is TGCGCCAGCAGCCGGGGGGGGCAGACCTACAATGAGCAGTTCTTC. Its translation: CASSRGGQTYNEQFF.

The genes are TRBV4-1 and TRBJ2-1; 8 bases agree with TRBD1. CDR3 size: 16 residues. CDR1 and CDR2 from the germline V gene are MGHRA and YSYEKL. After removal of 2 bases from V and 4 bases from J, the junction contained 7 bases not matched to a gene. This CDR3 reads CASSQRNRGDYNEQFF. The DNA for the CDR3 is TGCGCCAGCAGCCAACGAAACAGGGGGGATTACAATGAGCAGTTCTTC.

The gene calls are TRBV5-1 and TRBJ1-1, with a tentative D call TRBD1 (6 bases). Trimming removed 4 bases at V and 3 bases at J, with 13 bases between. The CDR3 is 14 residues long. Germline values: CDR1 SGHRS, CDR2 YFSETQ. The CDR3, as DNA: TGCGCCAGCAGCGTCAGGGGAGGGGACACTGAAGCTTTCTTT. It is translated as CASSVRGGDTEAFF.

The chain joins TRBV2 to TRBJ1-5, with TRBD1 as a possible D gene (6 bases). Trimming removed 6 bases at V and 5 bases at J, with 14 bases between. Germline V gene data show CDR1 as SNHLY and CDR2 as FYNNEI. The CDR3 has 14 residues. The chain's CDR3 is CASRTQGDYQPQHF. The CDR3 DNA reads TGTGCCAGCAGGACACAGGGAGACTATCAGCCCCAGCATTTT. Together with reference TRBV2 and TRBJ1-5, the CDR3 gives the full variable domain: EPEVTQTPSHQVTQMGQEVILRCVPISNHLYFYWYRQILGQKVEFLVSFYNNEISEKSEIFDDQFSVERPDGSNFTLKIRSTKLEDSAMYFCASRTQGDYQPQHFGDGTRLSIL.

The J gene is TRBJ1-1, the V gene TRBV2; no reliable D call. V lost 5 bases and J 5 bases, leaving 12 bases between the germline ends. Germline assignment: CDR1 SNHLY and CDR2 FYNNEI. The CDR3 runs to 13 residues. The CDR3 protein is CASSSEGRTEAFF. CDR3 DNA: TGTGCCAGCAGTAGCGAGGGCCGGACTGAAGCTTTCTTT.

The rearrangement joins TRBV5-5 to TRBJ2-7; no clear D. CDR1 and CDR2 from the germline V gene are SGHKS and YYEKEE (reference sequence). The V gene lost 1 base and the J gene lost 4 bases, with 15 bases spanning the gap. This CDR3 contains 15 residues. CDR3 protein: CASSLNRQYSYEQYF. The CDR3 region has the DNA TGTGCCAGCAGCTTGAACCGTCAGTATTCGTACGAGCAGTACTTC. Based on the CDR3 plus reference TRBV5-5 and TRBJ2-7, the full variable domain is DAGVTQSPTHLIKTRGQQVTLRCSPISGHKSVSWYQQVLGQGPQFIFQYYEKEERGRGNFPDRFSARQFPNYSSELNVNALLLGDSALYLCASSLNRQYSYEQYFGPGTRLTVT.

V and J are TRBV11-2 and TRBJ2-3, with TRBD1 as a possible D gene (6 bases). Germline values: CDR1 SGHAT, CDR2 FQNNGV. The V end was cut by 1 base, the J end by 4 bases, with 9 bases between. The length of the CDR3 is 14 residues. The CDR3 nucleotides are TGTGCCAGCAGCTTAGTTGGGGGCGCAGATACGCAGTATTTT. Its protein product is CASSLVGGADTQYF.

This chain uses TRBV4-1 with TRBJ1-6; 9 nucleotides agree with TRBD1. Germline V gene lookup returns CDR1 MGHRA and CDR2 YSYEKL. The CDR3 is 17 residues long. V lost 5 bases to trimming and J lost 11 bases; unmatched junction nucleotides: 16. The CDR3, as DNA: TGCGCCAGCAGCTACTTAAGGGACAGGGCCGGACCAACACCCCTCCACTTT. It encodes CASSYLRDRAGPTPLHF.

CDR3 coding DNA: TGTGCCAGCAGTGAAGGGGGGATACTCCGGAATGTGTATGGCTACACCTTC. Its protein product is CASSEGGILRNVYGYTF. The V gene is TRBV6-1, the J gene TRBJ1-2; perhaps TRBD1 as D (5 bases). The CDR3 loop spans 17 amino acids. CDR1 MNHNS and CDR2 SASEGT come from the germline V gene. Trimming took 1 base from V and 5 from J, leaving 20 bases between them.

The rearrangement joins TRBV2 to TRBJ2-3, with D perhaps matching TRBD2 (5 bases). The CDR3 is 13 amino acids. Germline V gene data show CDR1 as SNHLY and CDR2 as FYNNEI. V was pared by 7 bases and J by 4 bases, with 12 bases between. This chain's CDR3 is CASKLVISDTQYF. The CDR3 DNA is TGTGCCAGCAAACTAGTGATTTCAGATACGCAGTATTTT. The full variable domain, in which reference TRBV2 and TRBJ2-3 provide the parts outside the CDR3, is EPEVTQTPSHQVTQMGQEVILRCVPISNHLYFYWYRQILGQKVEFLVSFYNNEISEKSEIFDDQFSVERPDGSNFTLKIRSTKLEDSAMYFCASKLVISDTQYFGPGTRLTVL.

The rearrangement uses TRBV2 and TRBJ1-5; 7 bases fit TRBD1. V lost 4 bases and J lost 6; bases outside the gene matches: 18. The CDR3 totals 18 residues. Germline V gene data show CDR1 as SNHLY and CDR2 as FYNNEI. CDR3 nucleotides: TGTGCCAGCAGTGGCGGACCGGGACAGACCGCCTGGGGTCAGCCCCAGCATTTT. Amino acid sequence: CASSGGPGQTAWGQPQHF.

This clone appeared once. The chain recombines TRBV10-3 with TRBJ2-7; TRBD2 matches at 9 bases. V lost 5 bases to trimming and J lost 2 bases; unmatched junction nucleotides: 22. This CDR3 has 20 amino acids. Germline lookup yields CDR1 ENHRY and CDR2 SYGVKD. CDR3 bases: TGTGCCATCAGTATAAAAGGGGGACATGGGGCTAGCGGGGCCGCCTACGAGCAGTACTTC. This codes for CAISIKGGHGASGAAYEQYF.

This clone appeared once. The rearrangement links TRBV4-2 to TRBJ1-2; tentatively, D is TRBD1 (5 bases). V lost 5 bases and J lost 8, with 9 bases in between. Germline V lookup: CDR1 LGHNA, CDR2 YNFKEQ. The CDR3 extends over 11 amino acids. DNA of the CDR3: TGTGCCAGCAGCTTGGGGGGGGGCTACACCTTC. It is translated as CASSLGGGYTF.

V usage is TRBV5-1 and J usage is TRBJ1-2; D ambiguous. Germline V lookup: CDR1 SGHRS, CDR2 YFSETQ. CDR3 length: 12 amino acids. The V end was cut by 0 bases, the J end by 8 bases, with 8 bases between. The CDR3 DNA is TGCGCCAGCAGCTTGGATTTGGGGGGCTACACCTTC. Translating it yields CASSLDLGGYTF.

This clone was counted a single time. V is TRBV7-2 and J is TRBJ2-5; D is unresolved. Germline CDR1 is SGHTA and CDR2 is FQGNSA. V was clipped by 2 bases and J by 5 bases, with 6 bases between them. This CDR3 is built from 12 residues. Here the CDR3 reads CASSLMRETQYF. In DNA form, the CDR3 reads TGTGCCAGCAGCTTAATGCGCGAGACCCAGTACTTC.

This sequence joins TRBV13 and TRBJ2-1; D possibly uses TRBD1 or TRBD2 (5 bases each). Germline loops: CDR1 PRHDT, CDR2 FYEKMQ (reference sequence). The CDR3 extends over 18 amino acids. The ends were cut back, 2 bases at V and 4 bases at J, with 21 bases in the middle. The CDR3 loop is CASSLRSRARDGYNEQFF. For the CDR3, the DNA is TGTGCCAGCAGCTTAAGATCAAGGGCCCGGGACGGGTACAATGAGCAGTTCTTC.

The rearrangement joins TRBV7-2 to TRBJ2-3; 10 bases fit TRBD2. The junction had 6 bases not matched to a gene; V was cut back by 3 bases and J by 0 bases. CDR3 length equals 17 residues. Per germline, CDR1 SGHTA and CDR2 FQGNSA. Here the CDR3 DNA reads TGTGCCAGCAGCTTCGTGCGACTAGCGGGTAGCACAGATACGCAGTATTTT. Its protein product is CASSFVRLAGSTDTQYF.

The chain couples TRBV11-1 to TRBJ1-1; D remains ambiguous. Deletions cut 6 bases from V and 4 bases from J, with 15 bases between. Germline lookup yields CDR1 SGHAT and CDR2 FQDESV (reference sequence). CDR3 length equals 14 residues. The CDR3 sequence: CASRFSNGITEAFF. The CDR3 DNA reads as TGTGCCAGCAGATTCTCCAACGGGATCACTGAAGCTTTCTTT.